Listed below are T cell receptor beta chains from one sample, sequenced in a study of early T cells in non-severe SARS-CoV-2 infection. MiXCR, run by TCRdb on the 5' RACE reads, gives a single entry per CDR3 protein. The profile shows roughly 100,000 distinct CDR3 sequences, more than 10% of them singletons. Sequences were derived from whole blood, sampled at baseline. These receptors were taken from an adult who was a healthcare worker with PCR-confirmed SARS-CoV-2 infection or an uninfected control (not recorded which). Both conserved end residues are part of each CDR3. A D gene is named only where the DNA matches it firmly. Clone size is not always given. Where it is, it says once, few, many or a class for expanded clones.

CDR3nt: TGTGCCAGCAGTTCCGGGGACAGCTCTGGGGCCAACGTCCTGACTTTC; CDR3aa: CASSSGDSSGANVLTF; abundance: NA; d_gene: TRBD1; j_gene: TRBJ2-6; v_gene: TRBV28
CDR3nt: TGTGCCAGCAGGCCTCTAGCGCCAAACCCTGGGGCCTCCAATGAGCAGTTCTTC; CDR3aa: CASRPLAPNPGASNEQFF; abundance: many; d_gene: NA; j_gene: TRBJ2-1; v_gene: TRBV3-1
CDR3nt: TGCAGCGTTGAAGTCCCGGACCGCGGGGAGGTAGGGCCTGGAAACACCATATATTTT; CDR3aa: CSVEVPDRGEVGPGNTIYF; abundance: many; d_gene: NA; j_gene: TRBJ1-3; v_gene: TRBV29-1
CDR3nt: TGTGCCAGCAGCCTCCTTGCGGGACGGGCGGATACGCAGTATTTT; CDR3aa: CASSLLAGRADTQYF; abundance: NA; d_gene: NA; j_gene: TRBJ2-3; v_gene: TRBV12-3/TRBV12-4
CDR3nt: TGTGCCAGCAGTTACTCGAAGAGTCTAGGGAATCCCTACGAGCAGTACTTC; CDR3aa: CASSYSKSLGNPYEQYF; abundance: NA; d_gene: NA; j_gene: TRBJ2-7; v_gene: TRBV6-2/TRBV6-3
CDR3nt: TGTGCCAGCACCAAGAGACAGGGCCTAACTGAAGCTTTCTTT; CDR3aa: CASTKRQGLTEAFF; abundance: NA; d_gene: TRBD1; j_gene: TRBJ1-1; v_gene: TRBV7-2
CDR3nt: TGTGCCAGCAGCTTGGGAGTGACAGGGGGCAGTTATTCACCCCTCCACTTT; CDR3aa: CASSLGVTGGSYSPLHF; abundance: NA; d_gene: TRBD1; j_gene: TRBJ1-6; v_gene: TRBV5-5
CDR3nt: TGTGCCAGCAGCCAAGATTACTACACTGAAGCTTTCTTT; CDR3aa: CASSQDYYTEAFF; abundance: NA; d_gene: NA; j_gene: TRBJ1-1; v_gene: TRBV14
CDR3nt: TGCAGTGCTAGAATAGGTAGCACTGAGCAGTTCTTC; CDR3aa: CSARIGSTEQFF; abundance: many; d_gene: NA; j_gene: TRBJ2-1; v_gene: TRBV20-1
CDR3nt: TGTGCCAGCAGTTTATGGGGCGGGGGGTCCTACGAGCAGTACTTC; CDR3aa: CASSLWGGGSYEQYF; abundance: many; d_gene: TRBD2; j_gene: TRBJ2-7; v_gene: TRBV28
CDR3nt: TGTGCCAGCAGACCCCCCGGCGGGCCTATTGAGGGCTACACCTTC; CDR3aa: CASRPPGGPIEGYTF; abundance: NA; d_gene: NA; j_gene: TRBJ1-2; v_gene: TRBV27
CDR3nt: TGCAGCGTTGGGGGGGATAGCTCCTACAATGAGCAGTTCTTC; CDR3aa: CSVGGDSSYNEQFF; abundance: few; d_gene: NA; j_gene: TRBJ2-1; v_gene: TRBV29-1
CDR3nt: TGTGCCAGCAGTCCTATTTTTCAAGGAGATACGCAGTATTTT; CDR3aa: CASSPIFQGDTQYF; abundance: few; d_gene: NA; j_gene: TRBJ2-3; v_gene: TRBV6-5
CDR3nt: TGTGCCAGCTCACCAGAGACGGGTGAAAAACTGTTTTTT; CDR3aa: CASSPETGEKLFF; abundance: few; d_gene: NA; j_gene: TRBJ1-4; v_gene: TRBV18
CDR3nt: TGTGCCAGCAGAGGGTGGGACGAGCAGTACTTC; CDR3aa: CASRGWDEQYF; abundance: many; d_gene: NA; j_gene: TRBJ2-7; v_gene: TRBV25-1
CDR3nt: TGTGCCAGCAGCTTAGCCACGGTAGGCACAGATACGCAGTATTTT; CDR3aa: CASSLATVGTDTQYF; abundance: few; d_gene: NA; j_gene: TRBJ2-3; v_gene: TRBV11-3
CDR3nt: TGTGCCACCAGGGACTTGGCAGATACGCAGTATTTT; CDR3aa: CATRDLADTQYF; abundance: NA; d_gene: NA; j_gene: TRBJ2-3; v_gene: TRBV15
CDR3nt: TGTGCCAGCAGCTTAGCTTTAAATCAGCCCCAGCATTTT; CDR3aa: CASSLALNQPQHF; abundance: many; d_gene: NA; j_gene: TRBJ1-5; v_gene: TRBV7-8
CDR3nt: TGTGCCAGCAGCTTAAACCCAGGGACAACAACTGAAGCTTTCTTT; CDR3aa: CASSLNPGTTTEAFF; abundance: few; d_gene: NA; j_gene: TRBJ1-1; v_gene: TRBV7-3
CDR3nt: TGTGCCAGCAGTCCGTCCGAATGGACCACAGATACGCAGTATTTT; CDR3aa: CASSPSEWTTDTQYF; abundance: few; d_gene: NA; j_gene: TRBJ2-3; v_gene: TRBV6-6
CDR3nt: TGCGCCAGCAGCTTGGCGGCTAGCCGGAGCACAGATACGCAGTATTTT; CDR3aa: CASSLAASRSTDTQYF; abundance: few; d_gene: NA; j_gene: TRBJ2-3; v_gene: TRBV5-1
CDR3nt: TGTGCCAGCAGCTCCCTAGCAGGCGCAGATACGCAGTATTTT; CDR3aa: CASSSLAGADTQYF; abundance: NA; d_gene: NA; j_gene: TRBJ2-3; v_gene: TRBV5-6
CDR3nt: TGTGCCACTACGTGGGGGGAGGACACTGAAGCTTTCTTT; CDR3aa: CATTWGEDTEAFF; abundance: few; d_gene: NA; j_gene: TRBJ1-1; v_gene: TRBV10-3
CDR3nt: TGTGCCAGCAGCTTATATATTAGCACCTACGAGCAGTACTTC; CDR3aa: CASSLYISTYEQYF; abundance: many; d_gene: NA; j_gene: TRBJ2-7; v_gene: TRBV11-1